The entry that follows covers one TCR beta chain sequence. Libraries were prepared by immunoSEQ multiplex PCR; TCRdb keeps only in-frame clonotypes and omits some of them. Here the sample spans over 150,000 clones, 96% being singletons. This specimen belongs to a study of control samples from healthy donors and cancer patients. The V gene end was trimmed by 6 bases and the J gene end by 6 bases; junction bases not matched to a gene: 4. The CDR3 consists of 13 residues. Looked up from germline, CDR1 is MNHEY and CDR2 is SVGAGI. The chain uses TRBV6-5 and TRBJ2-7, with 11 bases fitting TRBD1. The sequence was collected from a woman in her 30s in good health. The source material was blood. Here the CDR3 reads CASRRTGGGEQYF. For the CDR3, the DNA is TGTGCCAGCAGACGGACAGGGGGCGGCGAGCAGTACTTC.